What follows are 13 T cell receptor beta chains derived from one specimen sequenced in a study of T-cell reconstitution after alpha-beta-depleted transplantation in children. Unique molecular identifiers were incorporated during preparation of the TCRbeta library. A single record per CDR3 protein comes from TCRdb applying MiXCR to the PCR reads. The sample lists about 500,000 distinct CDR3 sequences, approximately 29% seen once, with less than 2.5% in the top ten. The sample here was PBMCs from the stem cell graft donor, taken from the stem cell graft. These receptors came from a human donor who donated a stem cell graft to a child with aplastic anemia.

V gene TRBV7-9 combines with J gene TRBJ2-1; D ambiguous. The CDR3 is made up of 14 amino acids. V was clipped by 4 bases and J by 7 bases, with 14 bases between them. Germline V CDR1 and CDR2: SEHNR, FQNEAQ (reference sequence). DNA for the CDR3: TGTGCCAGCAGCTACATAGATAGGGTTAATGAGCAGTTCTTC. Its protein product is CASSYIDRVNEQFF.

V and J are TRBV10-1 and TRBJ2-2; 8 nucleotides agree with TRBD1. Per the germline V gene, CDR1 is WNHNN and CDR2 is SYGVQD (reference sequence). The CDR3 loop spans 24 amino acids. V dropped 7 bases and J dropped 0; count of bases not matched to a gene: 31. The CDR3 loop is CASNPRRRWAWAGGHLSNTGELFF. The CDR3, as DNA: TGCGCCAGCAACCCCCGGCGGCGTTGGGCGTGGGCAGGGGGCCACTTGTCGAACACCGGGGAGCTGTTTTTT.

CDR3 in amino acids: CASTPNREQYF. CDR3 sequence (DNA): TGTGCCAGCACCCCCAACCGAGAGCAGTACTTC. The chain links TRBV6-1 to TRBJ2-7, with unresolved D. Germline V CDR1 and CDR2: MNHNS, SASEGT. The V gene lost 7 bases and the J gene lost 7 bases, with 11 bases spanning the gap. The CDR3 spans 11 residues.

This clonotype was seen only a few times. The J gene is TRBJ1-1, the V gene TRBV4-3; D gene uncertain. The germline gives CDR1 LGHNA, CDR2 YSLEER. The CDR3 spans 16 residues. Trimming took 0 bases from V and 1 from J, leaving 12 bases between them. The CDR3 DNA sequence: TGCGCCAGCAGCCAAGATAATACTCCGAAGAACACTGAAGCTTTCTTT. It translates to CASSQDNTPKNTEAFF.

The rearrangement links TRBV12-3 or TRBV12-4 to TRBJ1-3; D remains ambiguous. Trimming removed 6 bases from V and 1 base from J, with 4 bases in between. This CDR3 contains 12 residues. CDR3: CASRKSGNTIYF. The CDR3 bases are TGTGCCAGCAGGAAGTCTGGAAACACCATATATTTT.

The CDR3 loop is CASSPTGPPIQYF. Here the CDR3 DNA reads TGTGCCAGCAGCCCTACAGGGCCCCCGATTCAGTACTTC. The chain carries TRBV6-2 or TRBV6-3 and TRBJ2-4; D perhaps matches TRBD1 (6 bases). The ends were cut back, 6 bases at V and 10 bases at J, with 16 bases in the middle. The V gene's germline CDR1 is MNHEY and CDR2 SVGEGT. The CDR3 covers 13 residues.

This clonotype was seen once. The chain is built from TRBV11-2 and TRBJ1-4; TRBD1 matches 11 bases. Losses at the gene ends were 1 base for V and 10 bases for J; bases not matched to a gene: 2. The CDR3 extends over 14 amino acids. Germline V gene lookup returns CDR1 SGHAT and CDR2 FQNNGV. CDR3: CASSLGGQGGKLFF. In DNA, the CDR3 is TGTGCCAGCAGCTTAGGGGGACAGGGGGGAAAACTGTTTTTT.

The chain employs TRBV5-1 and TRBJ2-5; 8 positions match TRBD2. Germline V gene sequence: CDR1 SGHRS, CDR2 YFSETQ. The CDR3 extends over 14 amino acids. J was trimmed by 0 bases and V by 4 bases; bases with no gene match: 2. The CDR3 is CASSPGGDQETQYF. CDR3 sequence (DNA): TGCGCCAGCAGCCCCGGGGGGGACCAAGAGACCCAGTACTTC.

The V call is TRBV7-9, the J call TRBJ1-1; no firm D call. Germline V gives CDR1 SEHNR, CDR2 FQNEAQ (reference sequence). The CDR3 spans 14 residues. V was pared by 0 bases and J by 0 bases, with 5 bases between. The DNA of the CDR3 is TGTGCCAGCAGCTTAGCATTATTGAACACTGAAGCTTTCTTT. It codes for CASSLALLNTEAFF.

This clonotype was observed a few times. The V gene is TRBV20-1, the J gene TRBJ1-5, with no clear D. Trimming left V 0 bases short and J 5 bases short, with 11 bases between. Per germline, CDR1 DFQATT and CDR2 SNEGSKA (reference sequence). This CDR3 contains 14 residues. The chain's CDR3 is CSARDPYSHQPQHF. The CDR3, as DNA: TGCAGTGCTAGAGATCCCTACAGTCATCAGCCCCAGCATTTT.

Only a few counts were recorded for this clonotype. The V gene is TRBV29-1, the J gene TRBJ2-7, with 11 nucleotides matching TRBD1. Germline CDR1 SQVTM, CDR2 ANQGSEA. The junction had 8 bases not matched to a gene; V was cut back by 2 bases and J by 2 bases. The CDR3 sequence is 16 residues long. The chain's CDR3 is CSVEFRDRGSTYEQYV. CDR3 nucleotide sequence: TGCAGCGTTGAATTTAGGGACAGGGGGTCCACCTACGAGCAGTACGTC.

This clonotype was observed a handful of times. V usage is TRBV7-2 and J usage is TRBJ2-1; TRBD2 agrees at 7 bases. The CDR3 has 16 amino acids. The germline V gene encodes CDR1 SGHTA and CDR2 FQGNSA. V lost 2 bases and J lost 2; bases outside the gene matches: 6. CDR3 sequence: CASSLWAGETYNEQFF. The DNA for the CDR3 is TGTGCCAGCAGCTTATGGGCGGGAGAAACCTACAATGAGCAGTTCTTC.

This clonotype was seen a handful of times. The chain is built from TRBV20-1 and TRBJ2-1; 8 bases agree with TRBD2. The junction had 14 bases not matched to a gene; V was cut back by 1 base and J by 6 bases. Germline CDR1 DFQATT, CDR2 SNEGSKA (reference sequence). The CDR3 has 17 residues. The CDR3 DNA reads TGCAGTGCTAGAGTGAGAATAAGCGGGAGTGTACCCAATGAGCAGTTCTTC. It encodes CSARVRISGSVPNEQFF.